What follows are 17 T cell receptor beta chains derived from one specimen sequenced in a study of blood T cell repertoires in COVID-19. Profiling relied on immunoSEQ multiplex PCR, and the TCRdb table lists in-frame clones only, not all of them. The sample has roughly 86,000 clones, about 85% seen once; the top ten hold 2% to 2.5%. The sample taken for sequencing was peripheral blood. The source is a woman in her 70s with acute or convalescent COVID-19.

V is TRBV11-3 and J is TRBJ1-5; D possibly corresponds to TRBD1 (6 bases). Per the germline V gene, CDR1 is SGHNT and CDR2 is YENEEA. V lost 5 bases to trimming and J lost 5 bases, with 16 bases between them. The CDR3 contains 15 residues. This chain's CDR3 is CASSLSGTTDQPQHF. The CDR3 nucleotides are TGTGCCAGCAGCCTCTCCGGGACAACGGATCAGCCCCAGCATTTT.

The chain couples TRBV5-1 to TRBJ2-3; the D gene is possibly TRBD2 (6 bases). Germline values: CDR1 SGHRS, CDR2 YFSETQ. Trimming left V 4 bases short and J 4 bases short, with 13 bases between. CDR3 length: 14 amino acids. CDR3 DNA sequence: TGCGCCAGCAGCCCCCGGGAGACCGCAGATACGCAGTATTTT. Translation gives CASSPRETADTQYF.

V usage is TRBV6-1 and J usage is TRBJ2-1; D call uncertain. V lost 2 bases to trimming and J lost 9 bases, with 8 bases between them. The CDR3 extends over 12 amino acids. The germline CDR1 and CDR2 sequences are MNHNS and SASEGT. DNA of the CDR3: TGTGCCAGCAGTGAATTGGAGAGTGAGCAGTTCTTC. Amino acids: CASSELESEQFF.

The chain has TRBV5-8 and TRBJ1-1; no firm D call. Looked up from germline, CDR1 is SGHTS and CDR2 is YDEGEE. Trimming took 4 bases from V and 9 from J, leaving 13 bases between them. CDR3 length equals 12 residues. The CDR3 sequence is CASSAPIAQAFF. The DNA for the CDR3 is TGTGCCAGCAGCGCCCCTATTGCTCAAGCTTTCTTT.

V is TRBV4-1 and J is TRBJ2-7, with D possibly TRBD2 on 5 matching bases. The CDR3 runs to 14 residues. Trimming removed 4 bases at V and 4 bases at J, with 14 bases between. Germline-derived CDR1 and CDR2 are MGHRA and YSYEKL. The CDR3 bases are TGCGCCAGCAGCCGCCCAGGAGGTCGATACGAGCAGTACTTC. Amino acid sequence: CASSRPGGRYEQYF.

The rearrangement joins TRBV30 to TRBJ2-1, with D perhaps matching TRBD1 (5 bases). This CDR3 is built from 16 residues. CDR1 is GTSNPN, CDR2 SVGIG, per germline (reference sequence). Trimming took off 2 bases at V and 0 bases at J, with 14 bases between the two ends. CDR3 sequence reads: CAWSLRQGSSYNEQFF. CDR3 nucleotides: TGTGCCTGGAGTCTTCGCCAGGGCAGCTCCTACAATGAGCAGTTCTTC.

In this sample, this clone turned up a few times. The chain carries TRBV28 and TRBJ1-2, with 9 bases identical to TRBD1. Trimming cost V 6 bases and J 0 bases; bases outside gene matches: 23. Germline V CDR1 and CDR2: MDHEN, SYDVKM. The CDR3 length is 21 residues. CDR3 region: CASSLGFSFGTGKGSNYGYTF. CDR3 nucleotide sequence: TGTGCCAGCAGCTTAGGTTTTTCTTTTGGGACAGGGAAGGGTTCTAACTATGGCTACACCTTC.

The V gene is TRBV7-9, the J gene TRBJ1-2, with 8 bases aligning to TRBD1. Trimming at V came to 6 bases and at J to 3 bases, leaving 9 bases not matched to a gene. The CDR3 extends over 15 amino acids. Germline assignment: CDR1 SEHNR and CDR2 FQNEAQ (reference sequence). Written as DNA, the CDR3 is TGTGCCAGCAGATCAAGCCAGGGGGCTGACTATGGCTACACCTTC. Translated, it gives CASRSSQGADYGYTF.

The CDR3 region has the DNA TGCAGCGTTATATCGGTCATGAACACTGAAGCTTTCTTT. Protein sequence: CSVISVMNTEAFF. The V call is TRBV29-1, the J call TRBJ1-1; no firm D call. Germline V gene sequence: CDR1 SQVTM, CDR2 ANQGSEA. V gave up 5 bases and J gave up 0 bases, with 10 bases separating them. The CDR3 contains 13 residues.

The chain recombines TRBV30 with TRBJ1-2; TRBD1 aligns across 7 bases. Trimming took 2 bases from V and 6 from J; bases not matched to a gene: 9. The CDR3 consists of 14 residues. The germline CDR1 and CDR2 sequences are GTSNPN and SVGIG (reference sequence). In nucleotides, the CDR3 is TGTGCCTGGAGTTTCAAGGGGGCAGAGGATGGCTACACCTTC. It is translated as CAWSFKGAEDGYTF.

This sequence joins TRBV7-9 and TRBJ1-1; 8 bases are shared with TRBD1. The length of the CDR3 is 14 residues. Germline-derived CDR1 and CDR2 are SEHNR and FQNEAQ (reference sequence). The J segment lost 5 bases and the V segment lost 5 bases, leaving 7 bases of the junction unmatched. CDR3 DNA: TGTGCCAGCAGCAGGGATCAGGGGGCAACTGAAGCTTTCTTT. Protein: CASSRDQGATEAFF.

This clone was recorded a few times. The rearrangement links TRBV9 to TRBJ2-5, with 8 bases matching TRBD2. This CDR3 contains 16 residues. Germline assignment: CDR1 SGDLS and CDR2 YYNGEE. J was trimmed by 5 bases and V by 0 bases; bases with no gene match: 9. As DNA, the CDR3 is TGTGCCAGCAGCGTAGGAGTAGTCAGCGGGGGCGAGACCCAGTACTTC. It encodes CASSVGVVSGGETQYF.

Sample share makes this clone medium-sized. The genes are TRBV5-5 and TRBJ1-1, with TRBD1 as a possible D gene (6 bases). The V end lost 4 bases, the J end lost 3 bases, and 13 bases lay between the germline ends. CDR3 length equals 14 residues. CDR1 SGHKS and CDR2 YYEKEE come from the germline V gene (reference sequence). The CDR3 sequence is CASSTQGGDTEAFF. DNA for the CDR3: TGTGCCAGCAGCACACAAGGGGGGGACACTGAAGCTTTCTTT.

The J gene is TRBJ1-6, the V gene TRBV6-5, with D maybe TRBD1 (6 bases). V lost 7 bases and J lost 4, with 11 bases in between. Germline V CDR1 and CDR2: MNHEY, SVGAGI. The CDR3 is 14 amino acids. The CDR3 region is CASKTGFYNSPLHF. DNA of the CDR3: TGTGCCAGCAAGACAGGATTTTATAATTCACCCCTCCACTTT.

The chain couples TRBV28 to TRBJ1-2; 10 bases map to TRBD1. Germline lookup yields CDR1 MDHEN and CDR2 SYDVKM. This CDR3 has 14 amino acids. J gave up 6 bases and V 5 bases, and 6 bases lay outside the gene matches. The chain's CDR3 is CASSRRGTGDGYTF. The CDR3 DNA reads TGTGCCAGCAGTCGGCGCGGGACAGGGGATGGCTACACCTTC.

This sequence joins TRBV12-3 or TRBV12-4 and TRBJ1-5, with unresolved D. This CDR3 is built from 12 residues. Trimming cost V 5 bases and J 5 bases, with 7 bases left between them. The CDR3 loop reads CASSLNHQPQHF. The CDR3 bases are TGTGCCAGCAGTCTAAATCATCAGCCCCAGCATTTT.

This clone appeared once. The rearrangement links TRBV18 to TRBJ2-5, with TRBD2 as a possible D gene (6 bases). Germline V lookup: CDR1 KGHSH, CDR2 LQKENI. Between the trimmed V and J ends, which lost 2 bases and 3 bases, there was a span of 13 bases. This CDR3 is 15 amino acids long. This CDR3 is CASSPRSGGKETQYF. The CDR3 bases are TGTGCCAGCTCACCAAGGTCGGGCGGGAAAGAGACCCAGTACTTC.